Below are 21 T cell receptor beta chains sequenced from a single sample in a study of blood T cell repertoires in COVID-19. This table comes from immunoSEQ multiplex PCR, and its TCRdb copy is limited to in-frame clones, with some not included. The sample shows about 180,000 clones, approximately 92% of them seen only once. The sample comprised PBMCs or T cells enriched from blood (not recorded which). The receptor set was obtained from a woman between 40 and 55 years old with acute COVID-19.

This clone is a singleton in its sample. This rearrangement joins TRBV28 to TRBJ2-3; D might be TRBD1 (5 bases). V lost 2 bases, J lost 1 base, and 7 bases lay in between. Germline CDR1 and CDR2: MDHEN and SYDVKM. This CDR3 contains 14 residues. CDR3 nucleotide sequence: TGTGCCAGCAGTTTAGACAGCGGCACAGATACGCAGTATTTT. Translating it yields CASSLDSGTDTQYF.

The V call is TRBV5-1, the J call TRBJ2-7; 11 bases fit TRBD2. Losses at the gene ends were 2 bases for V and 5 bases for J; bases not matched to a gene: 3. CDR3 length equals 14 residues. Germline CDR1 SGHRS, CDR2 YFSETQ. CDR3 residues: CASSLTSGGNEQYF. The CDR3, as DNA: TGCGCCAGCAGCTTAACTAGCGGGGGCAACGAGCAGTACTTC.

This rearrangement joins TRBV28 to TRBJ2-2; 12 bases agree with TRBD2. Germline V lookup: CDR1 MDHEN, CDR2 SYDVKM. V trimming: 7 bases; J trimming: 1 base; junction bases outside the gene matches: 4. The CDR3 sequence is 16 residues long. The CDR3 loop reads CASNPSGGVNTGELFF. CDR3 bases: TGTGCCAGCAATCCTAGCGGGGGGGTGAACACCGGGGAGCTGTTTTTT. Together with reference TRBV28 and TRBJ2-2, the CDR3 gives the full variable domain: DVKVTQSSRYLVKRTGEKVFLECVQDMDHENMFWYRQDPGLGLRLIYFSYDVKMKEKGDIPEGYSVSREKKERFSLILESASTNQTSMYLCASNPSGGVNTGELFFGEGSRLTVL.

The chain carries TRBV21-1 and TRBJ2-7; the table gives TRBD2 as D, unverified against the DNA. TRBV21-1 is noted as a pseudogene. This CDR3 comprises 8 residues. CDR3: CASSRQYF. DNA for the CDR3: TGTGCCAGCAGTCGGCAGTACTTC.

The CDR3 DNA reads TGTGCCAGCAGTCAGACAAGAACTAATGAAAAACTGTTTTTT. It is translated as CASSQTRTNEKLFF. V gene TRBV6-5 combines with J gene TRBJ1-4; the D is unclear. This CDR3 is built from 14 residues. Deletions cut 5 bases from V and 1 base from J, with 8 bases between. Germline lookup yields CDR1 MNHEY and CDR2 SVGAGI.

This chain links TRBV6-6 with TRBJ1-2; tentative D call: TRBD1 (5 bases). The CDR3 length is 12 residues. Between the trimmed V and J ends, which lost 8 bases and 6 bases, there was a span of 13 bases. Germline CDR1 and CDR2: MNHNY and SVGAGI (reference sequence). CDR3 sequence: CASSQGTDGYTF. The CDR3, as DNA: TGTGCCAGCTCGCAGGGAACTGATGGCTACACCTTC.

This clone was recorded only once. The chain recombines TRBV10-3 with TRBJ2-3; 10 positions agree with TRBD1. CDR1 and CDR2 (germline): ENHRY, SYGVKD. The CDR3 is 17 amino acids. V gave up 2 bases and J gave up 0 bases; unmatched junction bases: 5. The CDR3 nucleotides read TGTGCCATCAGTGAGGGCGACAGGGGGCGCAGCACAGATACGCAGTATTTT. This gives the protein CAISEGDRGRSTDTQYF.

This sequence joins TRBV24-1 and TRBJ2-7; D may be TRBD1 (6 bases). CDR3 size: 13 residues. V was trimmed by 8 bases and J by 4 bases, leaving 14 bases between them. Germline V CDR1 and CDR2: KGHDR, SFDVKD. CDR3 DNA sequence: TGTGCCACCACGACCAGGGGACCTTACGAGCAGTACTTC. This sequence encodes CATTTRGPYEQYF.

This clone was detected once. The chain combines TRBV10-2 with TRBJ2-1; 14 bases are shared with TRBD2. V trimming: 8 bases; J trimming: 6 bases; junction bases outside the gene matches: 9. The germline V gene encodes CDR1 WSHSY and CDR2 SAAADI. The CDR3 has 16 amino acids. CDR3 loop: CASYGSGLAGVNEQFF. CDR3 in DNA: TGCGCCAGCTATGGGTCGGGACTAGCGGGAGTCAATGAGCAGTTCTTC.

This chain links TRBV4-1 with TRBJ2-5, with TRBD2 matching over 10 bases. Trimming at V came to 3 bases and at J to 3 bases, leaving 4 bases not matched to a gene. The CDR3 contains 15 residues. Germline assignment: CDR1 MGHRA and CDR2 YSYEKL. This chain's CDR3 is CASSHPGTSEETQYF. The DNA of the CDR3 is TGCGCCAGCAGCCACCCCGGGACTAGCGAAGAGACCCAGTACTTC.

This clone was counted between two and nine times. This chain joins TRBV18 and TRBJ2-1, with 7 bases identical to TRBD1. The CDR3 contains 16 residues. Trimming cost V 1 base and J 8 bases; bases outside gene matches: 11. In germline, CDR1 is KGHSH, CDR2 LQKENI. CDR3: CASSPQRWQGVDEQFF. Written as DNA, the CDR3 is TGTGCCAGCTCACCACAACGGTGGCAGGGGGTGGATGAGCAGTTCTTC.

The chain combines TRBV2 with TRBJ2-7, with D uncertain. CDR3 length: 15 residues. Germline-derived CDR1 and CDR2 are SNHLY and FYNNEI. Trimming removed 2 bases from V and 4 bases from J, with 15 bases in between. This chain's CDR3 is CASSESASRKYEQYF. The CDR3 DNA reads as TGTGCCAGCAGTGAATCCGCTAGTCGGAAATACGAGCAGTACTTC.

This rearrangement joins TRBV19 to TRBJ2-7; D perhaps matches TRBD1 (6 bases). This CDR3 has 14 residues. V lost 6 bases to trimming and J lost 2 bases, with 14 bases between them. Looked up from germline, CDR1 is LNHDA and CDR2 is SQIVND (reference sequence). CDR3 amino acids: CASSPRQVTYEQYF. The CDR3 nucleotides read TGTGCCAGTAGCCCTAGACAGGTCACCTACGAGCAGTACTTC.

V and J are TRBV7-2 and TRBJ1-4, with TRBD1 matching over 8 bases. Germline V gene data show CDR1 as SGHTA and CDR2 as FQGNSA. V lost 3 bases and J lost 2; bases outside the gene matches: 2. The CDR3 has 15 amino acids. CDR3 in amino acids: CASSLTGATNEKLFF. The CDR3 DNA follows: TGTGCCAGCAGCTTGACAGGGGCTACTAATGAAAAACTGTTTTTT.

The V gene is TRBV29-1, the J gene TRBJ1-4, with D tentatively TRBD1 (5 bases). The CDR3 totals 14 residues. V was shortened by 4 bases and J by 8 bases, with 17 bases between the two germline ends. CDR1 SQVTM and CDR2 ANQGSEA come from the germline V gene. This CDR3 reads CSVGERGAKEKLFF. The CDR3 DNA reads TGCAGCGTTGGAGAACGTGGGGCGAAAGAAAAACTGTTTTTT.

This clone appeared a single time. V usage is TRBV9 and J usage is TRBJ1-2; TRBD1 aligns across 7 bases. The V gene's germline CDR1 is SGDLS and CDR2 YYNGEE. The CDR3 sequence is 14 residues long. V shed 3 bases and J 6 bases; nucleotides not matched to a gene: 8. The CDR3 loop reads CASSEGAGRNGYTF. The CDR3 DNA reads as TGTGCCAGCAGCGAGGGGGCAGGGAGGAATGGCTACACCTTC. Looking up the rest from reference TRBV9 and TRBJ1-2 gives the full variable domain: DSGVTQTPKHLITATGQRVTLRCSPRSGDLSVYWYQQSLDQGLQFLIQYYNGEERAKGNILERFSAQQFPDLHSELNLSSLELGDSALYFCASSEGAGRNGYTFGSGTRLTVV.

The V gene is TRBV28, the J gene TRBJ1-6; D not resolved. Germline V gene lookup returns CDR1 MDHEN and CDR2 SYDVKM. The CDR3 consists of 14 residues. Trimming removed 2 bases at V and 8 bases at J, with 10 bases between. DNA of the CDR3: TGTGCCAGCAGTTTAGGGGTGGGAGATTCACCCCTCCACTTT. It specifies CASSLGVGDSPLHF.

CDR3 in DNA: TGCGCCAGCAGCTCCTCCCCCAGGGGGTACGGGGAGCTGTTTTTT. This gives the protein CASSSSPRGYGELFF. V and J are TRBV4-1 and TRBJ2-2, with 7 bases fitting TRBD1. This CDR3 is built from 15 residues. V was pared by 5 bases and J by 7 bases, with 10 bases of the junction left unmatched. CDR1 and CDR2 from the germline V gene are MGHRA and YSYEKL.

This clone has only one observation. The V and J genes are TRBV3-1 (or the pseudogene TRBV3-2) and TRBJ2-7; TRBD2 aligns across 8 bases. Germline CDR1 is LGHDT and CDR2 is YNNKEL (reference sequence). This CDR3 is built from 14 residues. The J segment lost 12 bases and the V segment lost 1 base, leaving 11 bases of the junction unmatched. The CDR3: CASSQGRGLAGLYF. The CDR3 nucleotides are TGTGCCAGCAGCCAAGGACGAGGGCTAGCGGGTCTGTACTTC.

The chain carries TRBV28 and TRBJ1-2, with TRBD1 matching 7 bases. The ends lost 2 bases at V and 3 bases at J; junction bases unmatched: 9. Germline CDR1 MDHEN, CDR2 SYDVKM. CDR3 length equals 16 residues. The CDR3 region is CASSLTRGPPYYGYTF. DNA of the CDR3: TGTGCCAGCAGTTTAACAAGGGGGCCCCCCTACTATGGCTACACCTTC.

This chain links TRBV5-1 with TRBJ2-5; D not resolved. V lost 4 bases and J 4 bases, leaving 11 bases between the germline ends. Looked up from germline, CDR1 is SGHRS and CDR2 is YFSETQ. The CDR3 covers 13 residues. Written as DNA, the CDR3 is TGCGCCAGCAGCCCGGAGACGTTAGAGACCCAGTACTTC. As protein: CASSPETLETQYF.